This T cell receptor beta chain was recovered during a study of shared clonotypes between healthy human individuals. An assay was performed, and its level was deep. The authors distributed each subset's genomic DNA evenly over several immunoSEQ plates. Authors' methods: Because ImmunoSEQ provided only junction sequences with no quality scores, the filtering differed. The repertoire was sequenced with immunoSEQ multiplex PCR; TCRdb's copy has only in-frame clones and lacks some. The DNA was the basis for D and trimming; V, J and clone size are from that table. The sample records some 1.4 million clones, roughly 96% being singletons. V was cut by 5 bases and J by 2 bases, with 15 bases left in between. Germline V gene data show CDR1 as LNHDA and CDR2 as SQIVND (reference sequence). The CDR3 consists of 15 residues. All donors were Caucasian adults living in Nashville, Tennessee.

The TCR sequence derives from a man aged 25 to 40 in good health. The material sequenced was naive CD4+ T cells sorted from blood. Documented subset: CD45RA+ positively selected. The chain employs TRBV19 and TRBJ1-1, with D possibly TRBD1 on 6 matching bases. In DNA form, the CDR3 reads TGTGCCAGTAGTTCGTTGCGGGGGGGCAACACTGAAGCTTTCTTT. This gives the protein CASSSLRGGNTEAFF.